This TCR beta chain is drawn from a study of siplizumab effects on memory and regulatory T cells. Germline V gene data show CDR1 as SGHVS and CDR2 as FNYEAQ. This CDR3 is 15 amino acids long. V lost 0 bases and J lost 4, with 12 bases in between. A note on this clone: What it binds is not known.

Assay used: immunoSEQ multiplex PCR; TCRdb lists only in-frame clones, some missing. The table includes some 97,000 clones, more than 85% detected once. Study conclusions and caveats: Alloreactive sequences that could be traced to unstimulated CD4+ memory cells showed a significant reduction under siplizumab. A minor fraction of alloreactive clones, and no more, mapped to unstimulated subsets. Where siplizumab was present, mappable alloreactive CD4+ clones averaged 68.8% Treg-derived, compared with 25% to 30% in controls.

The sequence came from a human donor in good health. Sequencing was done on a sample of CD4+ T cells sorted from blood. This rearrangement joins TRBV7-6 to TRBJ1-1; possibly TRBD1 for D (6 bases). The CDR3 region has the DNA TGTGCCAGCAGCTTAGCTGCAGGGGTATCCACTGAAGCTTTCTTT. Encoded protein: CASSLAAGVSTEAFF.